Presented here are 15 T cell receptor beta chains from one specimen sequenced in a study of blood T cell repertoires in COVID-19. Assay: immunoSEQ multiplex PCR; the TCRdb copy retains only in-frame clones and omits some. In the table there are some 300,000 clones, 90% of which are singletons. The sample was PBMCs or T cells enriched from blood (not recorded which). Every receptor here comes from a woman between 25 and 40 years old who had been exposed to COVID-19.

The rearrangement uses TRBV3-1 (or the pseudogene TRBV3-2) and TRBJ1-2; 9 bases match TRBD1. The J segment lost 4 bases and the V segment lost 4 bases, leaving 7 bases of the junction unmatched. This CDR3 spans 15 amino acids. Germline V lookup: CDR1 LGHDT, CDR2 YNNKEL (reference sequence). The CDR3: CASSPVQGARYGYTF. The CDR3 DNA reads as TGTGCCAGCAGCCCCGTACAGGGGGCACGCTATGGCTACACCTTC.

The chain links TRBV5-6 to TRBJ1-6; TRBD1 matches at 9 bases. V shed 4 bases, J shed 10 bases, and the junction held 6 bases outside the gene matches. There are 14 residues in the CDR3. The germline CDR1 and CDR2 sequences are SGHDT and YYEEEE. CDR3 DNA: TGTGCCAGCAGCCGGGACAGGGTCGGCTCACCCCTCCACTTT. This codes for CASSRDRVGSPLHF. The full variable domain, rest sourced from reference TRBV5-6 and TRBJ1-6, is DAGVTQSPTHLIKTRGQQVTLRCSPKSGHDTVSWYQQALGQGPQFIFQYYEEEERQRGNFPDRFSGHQFPNYSSELNVNALLLGDSALYLCASSRDRVGSPLHFGNGTRLTVT.

The J gene is TRBJ1-4, the V gene TRBV27; TRBD1 agrees at 8 bases. This CDR3 is 14 amino acids long. Germline lookup yields CDR1 MNHEY and CDR2 SMNVEV (reference sequence). With V trimmed by 6 bases and J by 10 bases, 10 bases remained unmatched. CDR3 amino acids: CASSSGQGRRKLFF. The CDR3 bases are TGTGCCAGCAGCTCAGGACAGGGACGGAGAAAACTGTTTTTT.

This clone has just one count. This sequence joins TRBV12-3 or TRBV12-4 and TRBJ2-3; the D is unclear. V lost 5 bases, J lost 6 bases, and 12 bases lay in between. CDR3 length equals 13 residues. The CDR3 coding sequence is TGTGCCAGCAGTCCTCCCTCCGCGGATACGCAGTATTTT. It specifies CASSPPSADTQYF.

As DNA, the CDR3 is TGCAGCGTCCTTAAGGGACAGGGGTATAGTGAGCAGTTCTTC. Its protein is CSVLKGQGYSEQFF. V gene TRBV29-1 combines with J gene TRBJ2-1; 10 bases agree with TRBD1. V shed 6 bases, J shed 9 bases, and the junction held 11 bases outside the gene matches. Germline CDR1 is SQVTM and CDR2 is ANQGSEA. The length of the CDR3 is 14 residues.

This chain links TRBV7-2 with TRBJ1-4, with TRBD1 as a possible D gene (5 bases). This CDR3 is 15 amino acids long. In germline, CDR1 is SGHTA, CDR2 FQGNSA. V dropped 4 bases and J dropped 8 bases, with 17 bases sitting between them. The CDR3 DNA reads as TGTGCCAGCAGCTCCGAGGCGACAGTAGCAGAAAAACTGTTTTTT. This gives the protein CASSSEATVAEKLFF.

The chain uses TRBV3-1 (or the pseudogene TRBV3-2) and TRBJ1-4; 9 bases align to TRBD1. The CDR3 is made up of 17 amino acids. Trimming at V came to 4 bases and at J to 7 bases, leaving 13 bases not matched to a gene. CDR1 and CDR2 (germline): LGHDT, YNNKEL (reference sequence). CDR3 in DNA: TGTGCCAGCAGCCTACTAACCGGGACAGGGATCGGTGAAAAACTGTTTTTT. It codes for CASSLLTGTGIGEKLFF.

The chain employs TRBV7-9 and TRBJ2-3; D might be TRBD2 (5 bases). This CDR3 is built from 15 residues. CDR1 is SEHNR, CDR2 FQNEAQ, per germline (reference sequence). Trimming shortened V by 7 bases and J by 4 bases, and 18 bases separated the two germline ends. The CDR3 reads CASTPVGDGSDTQYF. The CDR3 region has the DNA TGTGCCAGCACCCCGGTCGGGGATGGGTCAGATACGCAGTATTTT.

V gene TRBV6-5 combines with J gene TRBJ1-4; D is unresolved. The CDR3 spans 14 residues. V shed 6 bases and J shed 8 bases, with 16 bases lying between them. From germline, CDR1 is MNHEY and CDR2 SVGAGI. The CDR3 region is CASRTVYLPEKLFF. CDR3 nucleotide sequence: TGTGCCAGCAGAACAGTTTATCTTCCCGAAAAACTGTTTTTT.

The J gene is TRBJ2-1, the V gene TRBV19; 14 nucleotides match TRBD2. The CDR3 spans 19 residues. With 5 bases clipped from V and 9 bases from J, the junction kept 18 bases outside the gene matches. The germline gives CDR1 LNHDA, CDR2 SQIVND (reference sequence). CDR3 DNA sequence: TGTGCCAGTAGTCCCGGCAGACTAGCGGGGGGGAAAATAGGGAGTGAGCAGTTCTTC. Its translation is CASSPGRLAGGKIGSEQFF.

This clone was seen a handful of times. This chain connects TRBV7-6 to TRBJ2-2, with TRBD2 matching 8 bases. This CDR3 comprises 18 residues. Germline trimming cut 0 bases from V and 0 bases from J; bases unmatched to any gene: 6. Germline CDR1 is SGHVS and CDR2 is FNYEAQ. In DNA, the CDR3 is TGTGCCAGCAGCTTAGCTCTCATGACTAGCGCGAACACCGGGGAGCTGTTTTTT. Its translation: CASSLALMTSANTGELFF.

The chain recombines TRBV4-2 with TRBJ1-5; 7 bases are a match to TRBD1. The CDR3 is 14 amino acids. CDR1 is LGHNA and CDR2 is YNFKEQ in the germline V gene. V lost 3 bases, J lost 3 bases, and 2 bases stayed unmatched. The CDR3 reads CASSQGTANQPQHF. In DNA form, the CDR3 reads TGTGCCAGCAGCCAGGGGACAGCCAATCAGCCCCAGCATTTT.

As concerns this clone: Other DNA sequences in this specimen translate into the identical CDR3. The chain employs TRBV28 and TRBJ1-2, with TRBD1 matching over 8 bases. The V segment lost 2 bases and the J segment 5 bases; nucleotides outside the gene matches: 1. CDR1 and CDR2 (germline): MDHEN, SYDVKM. The CDR3 sequence is 13 residues long. DNA for the CDR3: TGTGCCAGCAGTTTAGGACAGGGATATGGCTACACCTTC. This gives the protein CASSLGQGYGYTF.

This rearrangement joins TRBV11-2 to TRBJ2-7; a possible D gene is TRBD1 (5 bases). The V gene lost 5 bases and the J gene lost 4 bases, with 12 bases spanning the gap. Germline V gene data show CDR1 as SGHAT and CDR2 as FQNNGV. The length of the CDR3 is 13 residues. CDR3 sequence reads: CASSTRTKYEQYF. CDR3 nucleotide sequence: TGTGCCAGCAGCACCCGGACAAAGTACGAGCAGTACTTC.

This clone showed up just once. The gene calls are TRBV7-2 and TRBJ2-2; TRBD2 is a possible D gene (6 bases). The V and J ends lost 1 base and 6 bases respectively, with 15 bases between them. The CDR3 extends over 16 amino acids. Germline CDR1 SGHTA, CDR2 FQGNSA. CDR3 DNA: TGTGCCAGCAGCTTAGTCGCATTTGGGAGGTCCGGGGAGCTGTTTTTT. Amino acids: CASSLVAFGRSGELFF.